This T cell receptor beta chain was documented in a study of blood T cell repertoires in COVID-19. Study context: Samples representing acute and convalescent COVID-19 were sourced from the United States, Italy and Spain. T cells, B-cell-depleted T cells, or PBMCs supplied cDNA or gDNA.

The germline gives CDR1 SGHAT, CDR2 FQNNGV. The V end was cut by 5 bases, the J end by 4 bases, with 8 bases between. The CDR3 consists of 12 residues. Per the study methods: Researchers report that nucleated cell counts were estimated from reference gene primer amplification. Profiled with immunoSEQ multiplex PCR; TCRdb holds only in-frame clones, not every one. The D gene and trimming were derived from the DNA, and the V and J assignments and clone size from that table. The sample includes around 260,000 clones, about 85% seen only once; the top ten take roughly 4%. V is TRBV11-2 and J is TRBJ1-2, with a possible D match to TRBD1 (5 bases). The sample comprised peripheral blood. This sequence originates from a man aged 55 to 70 who had recovered from COVID-19. This chain's CDR3 is CASSGGTYGYTF. CDR3 DNA sequence: TGTGCCAGCAGCGGCGGGACCTATGGCTACACCTTC.